This T cell receptor (beta chain) was documented in a study of blood T cell repertoires in COVID-19. Looking at the study overall: Samples came from the United States, Italy and Spain, spanning acute and convalescent COVID-19. PBMCs, B-cell-depleted T cells, or T cells were the source of the cDNA or gDNA that made up the material.

Germline CDR1 reads MNHEY; CDR2 reads SVGAGI. This CDR3 is built from 14 residues. Trimming took 2 bases from V and 7 from J, leaving 9 bases between them. As processed by the authors: Cell counts per sample came from amplifying reference gene primers. Libraries were prepared by immunoSEQ multiplex PCR; TCRdb keeps only in-frame clonotypes and omits some of them. From that table come the V and J calls and clone size; the DNA was used to work out D and trimming. The sample records around 200,000 clones, 88% being singletons. The rearrangement uses TRBV6-5 and TRBJ1-6, with unresolved D. This sequence originates from a young man with active or convalescent COVID-19. The sample taken for sequencing was peripheral blood. Here the CDR3 DNA reads TGTGCCAGCAGTTACAGCGCGGGAAATTCACCCCTCCACTTT. Protein: CASSYSAGNSPLHF.